These 4 T cell receptor beta chains share one sample of origin, sequenced in a study of cytomegalovirus exposure and HLA in healthy donors. Both 60 Vbeta primers and 13 Jbeta primers went into the PCR. Here immunoSEQ multiplex PCR was the method, and the copy in TCRdb shows in-frame clones only, minus some. The table has under 200,000 clones, 65% to 90% seen once; the top ten hold roughly 6.5%. Source material: PBMCs. The receptors here all came from a man aged 50 to 59 in good health and CMV-seropositive.

This clone was found once. The rearrangement uses TRBV5-1 and TRBJ2-2, with 8 positions matching TRBD2. The germline CDR1 and CDR2 sequences are SGHRS and YFSETQ. The length of the CDR3 is 14 residues. V shed 6 bases and J 6 bases; nucleotides not matched to a gene: 7. CDR3: CASTTSGGAGELFF. The CDR3 DNA reads as TGCGCCAGCACTACCTCCGGGGGGGCCGGGGAGCTGTTTTTT.

The chain joins TRBV6-1 to TRBJ2-7; 10 nucleotides align to TRBD1. In germline, CDR1 is MNHNS, CDR2 SASEGT. The CDR3 is 15 residues long. With V trimmed by 6 bases and J by 4 bases, 9 bases remained unmatched. The CDR3 is CASRTGGAGVYEQYF. The CDR3 nucleotides read TGTGCCAGCAGGACAGGGGGCGCGGGGGTTTACGAGCAGTACTTC.

This rearrangement joins TRBV2 to TRBJ2-1; 11 bases match TRBD2. Germline CDR1 SNHLY, CDR2 FYNNEI. This CDR3 contains 16 residues. Unmatched junction bases numbered 11, after V lost 6 bases and J lost 7 bases. The CDR3 here is CASRPGVSGRVNEQFF. The CDR3 region has the DNA TGTGCCAGCAGGCCCGGGGTTAGCGGGAGGGTTAATGAGCAGTTCTTC.

This clone was seen only a few times. The V and J genes are TRBV5-8 and TRBJ1-1; a weak D match, TRBD1 (5 bases). The CDR3 runs 11 residues. CDR1 and CDR2 (germline): SGHTS, YDEGEE. The V end lost 2 bases, the J end lost 10 bases, and 9 bases lay between the germline ends. This CDR3 is CASSFRQSAFF. The CDR3 DNA follows: TGTGCCAGCAGCTTCCGACAGTCAGCTTTCTTT.